This paragraph reports one T cell receptor (beta chain). Its antigen remains unidentified. The source of the sample is a study of a mutant IDH1 vaccine in newly diagnosed glioma. As for the study in general: Of the patients given treatment, around 60% were male and about 38% were female, and a mean age of roughly 40 years was recorded.

Sequencing used immunoSEQ multiplex PCR; TCRdb keeps in-frame clones, though not all of them. The table lists 40,000 to 60,000 clones, roughly 73% of them singletons. Time point here: week 5, during vaccination. Topical imiquimod was applied with each vaccine dose, which held 300 ug of mutant IDH1 20-mer peptide. The germline gives CDR1 KGHSH, CDR2 LQKENI. This CDR3 comprises 13 residues. Trimming removed 3 bases at V and 9 bases at J, with 12 bases between. Sequencing used PBMCs, obtained from a glioma patient whose treatment included an IDH1 peptide vaccine. The receptor comes from a middle-aged woman with glioma. J is TRBJ1-5 and V is TRBV18; D might be TRBD1 (5 bases). The CDR3 sequence: CASSPGTRGPQHF. The CDR3 region has the DNA TGTGCCAGCTCACCCGGGACCCGCGGGCCCCAGCATTTT.